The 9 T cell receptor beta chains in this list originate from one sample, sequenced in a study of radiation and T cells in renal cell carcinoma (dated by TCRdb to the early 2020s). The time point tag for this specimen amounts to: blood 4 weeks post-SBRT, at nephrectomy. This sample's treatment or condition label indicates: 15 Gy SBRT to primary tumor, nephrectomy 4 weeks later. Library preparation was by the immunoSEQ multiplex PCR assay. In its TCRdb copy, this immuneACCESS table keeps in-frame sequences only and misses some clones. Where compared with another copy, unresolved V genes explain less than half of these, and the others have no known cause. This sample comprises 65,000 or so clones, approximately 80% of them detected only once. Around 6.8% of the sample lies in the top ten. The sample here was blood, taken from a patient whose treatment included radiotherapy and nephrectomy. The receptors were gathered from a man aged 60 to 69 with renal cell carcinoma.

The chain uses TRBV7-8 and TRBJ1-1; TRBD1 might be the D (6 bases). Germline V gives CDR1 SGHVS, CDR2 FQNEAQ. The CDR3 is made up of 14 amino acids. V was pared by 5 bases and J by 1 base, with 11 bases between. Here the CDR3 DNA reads TGTGCCAGCAGCCTGGGACACGCGAACACTGAAGCTTTCTTT. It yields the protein CASSLGHANTEAFF.

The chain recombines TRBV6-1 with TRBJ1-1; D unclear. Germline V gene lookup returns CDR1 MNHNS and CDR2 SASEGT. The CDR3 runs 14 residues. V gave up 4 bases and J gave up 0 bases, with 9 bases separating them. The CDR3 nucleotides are TGTGCCAGCAGTGTCGTGGGGATGAACACTGAAGCTTTCTTT. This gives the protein CASSVVGMNTEAFF.

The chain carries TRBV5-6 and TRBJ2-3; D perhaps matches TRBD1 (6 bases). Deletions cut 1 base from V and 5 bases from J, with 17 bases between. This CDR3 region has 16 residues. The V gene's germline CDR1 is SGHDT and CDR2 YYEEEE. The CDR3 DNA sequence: TGTGCCAGCAGCTTGAGAAACAGGGTAGTTCAAGATACGCAGTATTTT. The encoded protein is CASSLRNRVVQDTQYF.

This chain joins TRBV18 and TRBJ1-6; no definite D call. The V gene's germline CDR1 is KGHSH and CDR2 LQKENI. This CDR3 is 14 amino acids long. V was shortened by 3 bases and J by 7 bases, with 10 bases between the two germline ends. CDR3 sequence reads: CASSPESLNSPLHF. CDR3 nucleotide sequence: TGTGCCAGCTCACCGGAATCCCTCAATTCACCCCTCCACTTT.

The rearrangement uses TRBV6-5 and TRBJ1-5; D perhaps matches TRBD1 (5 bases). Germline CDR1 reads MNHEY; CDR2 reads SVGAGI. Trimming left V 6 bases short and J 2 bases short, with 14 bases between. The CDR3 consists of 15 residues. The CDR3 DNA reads TGTGCCAGCAGCCGGGTGGGGGTGGGCAATCAGCCCCAGCATTTT. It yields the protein CASSRVGVGNQPQHF.

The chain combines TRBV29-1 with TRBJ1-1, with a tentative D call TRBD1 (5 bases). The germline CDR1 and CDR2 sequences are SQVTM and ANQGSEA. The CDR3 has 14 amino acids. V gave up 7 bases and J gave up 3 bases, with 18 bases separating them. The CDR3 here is CSARHPGGDTEAFF. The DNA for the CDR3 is TGCAGCGCCCGACATCCGGGGGGGGACACTGAAGCTTTCTTT. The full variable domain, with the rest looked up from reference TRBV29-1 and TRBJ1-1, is SAVISQKPSRDICQRGTSLTIQCQVDSQVTMMFWYRQQPGQSLTLIATANQGSEATYESGFVIDKFPISRPNLTFSTLTVSNMSPEDSSIYLCSARHPGGDTEAFFGQGTRLTVV.

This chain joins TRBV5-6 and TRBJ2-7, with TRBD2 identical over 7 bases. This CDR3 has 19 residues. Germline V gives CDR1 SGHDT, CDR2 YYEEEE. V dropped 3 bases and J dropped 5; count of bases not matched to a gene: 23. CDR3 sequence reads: CASSCPFFHSGGRADEQYV. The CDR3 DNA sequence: TGTGCCAGCAGCTGCCCGTTTTTTCATAGCGGAGGGAGGGCCGACGAGCAGTACGTC.

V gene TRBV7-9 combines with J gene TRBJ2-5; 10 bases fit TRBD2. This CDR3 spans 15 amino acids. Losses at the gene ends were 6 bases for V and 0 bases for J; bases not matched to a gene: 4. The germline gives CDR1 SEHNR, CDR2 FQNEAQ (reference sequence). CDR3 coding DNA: TGTGCCAGCAGGGGTCTAGCGGGGGACCAAGAGACCCAGTACTTC. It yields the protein CASRGLAGDQETQYF.

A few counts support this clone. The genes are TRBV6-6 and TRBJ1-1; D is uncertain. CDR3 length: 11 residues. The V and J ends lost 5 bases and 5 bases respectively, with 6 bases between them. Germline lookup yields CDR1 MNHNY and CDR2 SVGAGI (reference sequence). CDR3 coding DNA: TGTGCCAGCAGTCCGGGAACTGAAGCTTTCTTT. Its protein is CASSPGTEAFF.